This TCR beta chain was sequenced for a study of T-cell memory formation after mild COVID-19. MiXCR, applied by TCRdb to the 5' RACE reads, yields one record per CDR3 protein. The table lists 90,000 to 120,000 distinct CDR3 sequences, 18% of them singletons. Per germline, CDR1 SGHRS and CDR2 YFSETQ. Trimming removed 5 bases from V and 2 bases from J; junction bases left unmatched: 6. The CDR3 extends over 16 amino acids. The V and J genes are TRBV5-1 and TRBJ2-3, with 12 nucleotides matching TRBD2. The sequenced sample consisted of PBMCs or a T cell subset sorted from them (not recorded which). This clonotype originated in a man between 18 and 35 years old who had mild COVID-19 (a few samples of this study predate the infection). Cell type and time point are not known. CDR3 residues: CASSWLAGGPTDTQYF. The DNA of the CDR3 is TGCGCCAGCAGTTGGCTAGCGGGGGGGCCCACAGATACGCAGTATTTT.